The rows below give T cell receptor beta chains drawn from one sample of a study of blood T cells in healthy people across ages. TCRdb analysed the 5' RACE reads with MiXCR anew, one entry per CDR3 protein. The sample records roughly 1,300,000 distinct CDR3 sequences, 59% being singletons. Sequencing was performed on blood. The receptors derive from a man aged 18 to 35 in good health. CDR3s include the opening cysteine and the closing phenylalanine or tryptophan. D genes are given only for firm matches. Clone sizes are given selectively: once, few, many, or a class where the clone is expanded.

abundance,j_gene,d_gene,v_gene,CDR3nt,CDR3aa
.,TRBJ1-1,TRBD1,TRBV5-1,TGCGCCAGCAGCAGTACAGGGGCCCGTGACACTGAAGCTTTCTTT,CASSSTGARDTEAFF
.,TRBJ2-3,TRBD2,TRBV12-3/TRBV12-4,TGTGCCAGCAACTTAGCGGGGGCGGGCCCAGATACGCAGTATTTT,CASNLAGAGPDTQYF
.,TRBJ2-1,.,TRBV5-5,TGTGCCAGCAGCTTGGGGCAGTACTCCTACAATGAGCAGTTCTTC,CASSLGQYSYNEQFF
.,TRBJ1-3,TRBD1,TRBV6-1,TGTGCCAGCAGTGAAGCCGGGGGACAGGGAGGAACCATATATTTT,CASSEAGGQGGTIYF
.,TRBJ2-1,.,TRBV12-5,TGTGCTAGTGGGAGGGCGGTGGTGCAGTTCTTC,CASGRAVVQFF
once,TRBJ1-6,TRBD1,TRBV20-1,TGCAGTGCGCGGGACAGGGGGTATTCACCCCTCCACTTT,CSARDRGYSPLHF
.,TRBJ1-2,TRBD1,TRBV5-6,TGTGCCAGCAGCCCCCCCGGACAGGGAGGGTATGGCTACACCTTC,CASSPPGQGGYGYTF
.,TRBJ2-7,TRBD1,TRBV12-3/TRBV12-4,TGTGCCAGCAGCGTTACAGGGGGCCGAAGCTCCTACGAGCAGTACTTC,CASSVTGGRSSYEQYF
.,TRBJ2-1,.,TRBV20-1,TGCAGTGCTACCCAGAGCCGAGCCTTCTACAATGAGCAGTTCTTC,CSATQSRAFYNEQFF
few,TRBJ1-1,.,TRBV20-1,TGCAGTGCTATGCGTGAAGGGGCCACTGAAGCTTTCTTT,CSAMREGATEAFF
.,TRBJ1-5,TRBD1,TRBV12-3/TRBV12-4,TGTGCCAGCAGACCGGGACAGGTCAGCAATCAGCCCCAGCATTTT,CASRPGQVSNQPQHF
.,TRBJ1-4,.,TRBV5-6,TGTGCCAGCAGCCAAACCCATGAAAAACTGTTTTTT,CASSQTHEKLFF
few,TRBJ1-2,.,TRBV4-1,TGCGCCAGCAGCCAAGTCAGGGCCTATGGCTACACCTTC,CASSQVRAYGYTF
.,TRBJ2-1,TRBD2,TRBV6-5,TGTGCCAGCAGTTACAGGACCGGGACTAGCGGGGGGGCCTGGAATGAGCAGTTCTTC,CASSYRTGTSGGAWNEQFF
.,TRBJ2-1,.,TRBV20-1,TGCAGTGCAGACGTCGGCTCTGAGCAGTTCTTC,CSADVGSEQFF
.,TRBJ1-1,.,TRBV27,TGTGCCAGCAGCTCCATCTTCGTTAAGAACACTGAAGCTTTCTTT,CASSSIFVKNTEAFF
.,TRBJ2-5,TRBD2,TRBV6-6,TGTGCCAGCAGTTACCCTCTGGGGGGGCAGTACTTC,CASSYPLGGQYF
.,TRBJ2-2,TRBD2,TRBV6-1,TGTGCCAGCAAACAGCGGGGCGACACCGGGGAGCTGTTTTTT,CASKQRGDTGELFF
.,TRBJ2-1,.,TRBV6-1,TGTGCCAGCAGTGGGGACCCGATAGGCAATGAGCAGTTCTTC,CASSGDPIGNEQFF
.,TRBJ2-5,TRBD2,TRBV6-5,TGTGCCAGCAGTCCCAGGCTCAAAGCGGGGCAAGAGACCCAGTACTTC,CASSPRLKAGQETQYF
.,TRBJ2-2,.,TRBV25-1,TGTGCCAGCACCCATGCAGATGGGTCTTACACCGGGGAGCTGTTTTTT,CASTHADGSYTGELFF
.,TRBJ2-1,.,TRBV20-1,TGCAGTGCCGACGGGGCGGGGCCAAGGGATGAGCAGTTCTTC,CSADGAGPRDEQFF
.,TRBJ2-6,.,TRBV14,TGTGCCAGCAGCCGGGTTACCGGGGCCAACGTCCTGACTTTC,CASSRVTGANVLTF
.,TRBJ2-5,TRBD2,TRBV12-3/TRBV12-4,TGTGCCTGCAGTTTATCAAGACTAGCGGGGGGACAAGAGACCCAGTACTTC,CACSLSRLAGGQETQYF
.,TRBJ2-1,.,TRBV11-3,TGTGCCAGCAGCACCCGACTAGGCCCCCTTAGCGAGCAGTTCTTC,CASSTRLGPLSEQFF
.,TRBJ2-7,.,TRBV20-1,TGCAGTGCTAACGCCGGGGACCACACCGACGAGCAGTACTTC,CSANAGDHTDEQYF
.,TRBJ2-1,.,TRBV20-1,TGCAGTGCTAGTGGAGTAGGCGATGAGCAGTTCTTC,CSASGVGDEQFF
.,TRBJ2-1,TRBD2,TRBV19,TGTGCCAGTAGGACCCCCACGGGACTAGCGGGAGGTGTTGAGCAGTTCTTC,CASRTPTGLAGGVEQFF
.,TRBJ1-6,.,TRBV2,TGTGCCAGCAGGACGAGAGAGGCCCGCAATTCACCCCTCCACTTT,CASRTREARNSPLHF
.,TRBJ2-3,.,TRBV18,TGTGCCAGCTCCTACACAGGGTACTACGGGTCGCGTGGTGGAGATACGCAGTATTTT,CASSYTGYYGSRGGDTQYF
few,TRBJ2-3,TRBD2,TRBV12-3/TRBV12-4,TGTGCCAGCAGTTTAGGTCCCGGGGGTCTAGCGGGGACAGATACGCAGTATTTT,CASSLGPGGLAGTDTQYF
.,TRBJ2-7,.,TRBV27,TGTGCCAGTGTTGACAGCTCCTACGAGCAGTACTTC,CASVDSSYEQYF
.,TRBJ2-7,.,TRBV7-2,TGTGCCAGCAGCTCAGGGCCCCAGGGGTACGAGCAGTACTTC,CASSSGPQGYEQYF
.,TRBJ2-5,.,TRBV3-1,TGTGCCAGCAGCCAAGATGGCTCTGCCCAAGAGACCCAGTACTTC,CASSQDGSAQETQYF
.,TRBJ2-7,.,TRBV20-1,TGCAGTGCTAGAGAAATAGACAACCCCTACGAGCAGTACTTC,CSAREIDNPYEQYF
.,TRBJ1-1,.,TRBV7-8,TGTGCCAGAAGCGACGCAGCTGAAGCTTTCTTT,CARSDAAEAFF
few,TRBJ2-7,TRBD2,TRBV29-1,TGCAGCGTTGAGGGACTAGACGACGAGCAGTACTTC,CSVEGLDDEQYF
.,TRBJ2-6,.,TRBV7-2,TGTGCCAGCAGCCGAAGCCGCTCTGGGGCCAACGTCCTGACTTTC,CASSRSRSGANVLTF
.,TRBJ1-4,.,TRBV28,TGTGCCAGCAGTCCGTACAGTAGTGAAAAACTGTTTTTT,CASSPYSSEKLFF
.,TRBJ2-3,TRBD2,TRBV6-6,TGTGCCAGCAGTGGGACTAGCGGGCTTAGCACAGATACGCAGTATTTT,CASSGTSGLSTDTQYF
.,TRBJ1-1,TRBD1,TRBV4-1,TGCGCCAGCAGCCAAGCGACAGGGATTAGCCCTGAAGCTTTCTTT,CASSQATGISPEAFF